This T cell receptor beta chain was retrieved from a study of cytomegalovirus exposure and HLA in healthy donors. Study-level points and caveats: The study assumed roughly uniform donor sequencing depth for presence/absence analyses. Analysis was carried out at a later point, and it linked a missense DCLRE1C variant to TCR beta V- and J-gene trimming. Specific recognition of CMV antigens was confirmed in vitro for a few chains (all CMV-associated). TRBV6-2, TRBV6-3 and some other V segments were unresolvable in 87-base-pair reads.

The study ran its PCR with 60 Vbeta and 13 Jbeta primers. Clones were read by immunoSEQ multiplex PCR, and TCRdb kept only the in-frame ones, dropping some. The sample has around 160,000 clones, approximately 80% seen once. V was shortened by 6 bases and J by 4 bases, with 6 bases between the two germline ends. This CDR3 contains 11 residues. The germline gives CDR1 GTSNPN, CDR2 SVGIG (reference sequence). This clone was detected only a few times. Antigen specificity is unknown. This clonotype was sampled from a male donor in good health and CMV-seropositive. This rearrangement joins TRBV30 to TRBJ1-4; D is ambiguous. Input material: PBMCs. CDR3 protein: CACGSNEKLFF. In nucleotides, the CDR3 is TGTGCCTGCGGGAGTAATGAAAAACTGTTTTTT.